Here is one T cell receptor beta chain with its context. Within the sample, other DNA sequences also encode this same CDR3. The source of the sample is a study of blood T cell repertoires in COVID-19. Turning to the study itself: Samples came from the United States, Italy and Spain, spanning acute and convalescent COVID-19. Sample material is recorded as cDNA or gDNA derived from T cells, B-cell-depleted T cells, or PBMCs.

The V and J ends lost 5 bases and 6 bases, in that order; junction bases with no gene match: 1. Germline CDR1 is SGHDT and CDR2 is YYEEEE. The CDR3 spans 12 residues. Study processing details: Scientists estimated how many nucleated cells there were by amplifying reference gene primers. Data came from immunoSEQ multiplex PCR; TCRdb stores just in-frame clones and leaves some out. V, J and clone size are taken as reported in that table, and D and trimming were inferred from the DNA itself. The sample contains about 61,000 clones, about nine tenths of which appear only once. V is TRBV5-6 and J is TRBJ2-5, with 10 bases aligning to TRBD1. This clonotype was obtained from a woman between 45 and 65 years old with active or convalescent COVID-19. The sample comprised peripheral blood. CDR3 DNA: TGTGCCAGCAGGGGACAGGGGAAGACCCAGTACTTC. Protein sequence: CASRGQGKTQYF. The full variable domain, rest sourced from reference TRBV5-6 and TRBJ2-5, is DAGVTQSPTHLIKTRGQQVTLRCSPKSGHDTVSWYQQALGQGPQFIFQYYEEEERQRGNFPDRFSGHQFPNYSSELNVNALLLGDSALYLCASRGQGKTQYFGPGTRLLVL.